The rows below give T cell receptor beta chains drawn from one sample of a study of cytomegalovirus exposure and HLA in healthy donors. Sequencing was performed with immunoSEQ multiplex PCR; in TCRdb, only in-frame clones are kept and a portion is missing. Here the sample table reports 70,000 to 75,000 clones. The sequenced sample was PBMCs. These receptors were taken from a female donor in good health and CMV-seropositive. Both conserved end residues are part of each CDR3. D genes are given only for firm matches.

TGTGCCAGCAGTCTGGGCGTAAATCAGCCCCAGCATTTT	CASSLGVNQPQHF	TRBV27	TRBJ1-5	NA
TGTGCCAGCACGAGGGACACCAATCAGCCCCAGCATTTT	CASTRDTNQPQHF	TRBV6-1	TRBJ1-5	NA
TGTGCCAGCAGGAGGGCTAGCCAGAACAATGAGCAGTTCTTC	CASRRASQNNEQFF	TRBV19	TRBJ2-1	NA
TGTGCCAGCAGCAATACGAACACCGGGGAGCTGTTTTTT	CASSNTNTGELFF	TRBV9	TRBJ2-2	NA
TGTGCCAGCAGCTACAGAATCAGTGCCCAGTACTTC	CASSYRISAQYF	TRBV28	TRBJ2-5	NA
TGTGCCAGCGGCCCGACAGCGCCCCGCGAGCAGTACTTC	CASGPTAPREQYF	TRBV6-5	TRBJ2-7	NA
TGTGCCACTAAATCACAGGTTGGCACCTACGAGCAGTACTTC	CATKSQVGTYEQYF	TRBV7-2	TRBJ2-7	NA
TGTGCCAGCAGCAGGACAGGCCTCAGGGAGCAGTTCTTC	CASSRTGLREQFF	TRBV25-1	TRBJ2-1	TRBD1
TGTGCCAGCAGTGAATGGGCGTTTTGGCCCCAGCATTTT	CASSEWAFWPQHF	TRBV6-1	TRBJ1-5	NA
TGTGCCAGCAGTTACGGGGTAGCGGGATCGAGGCAGTATTTT	CASSYGVAGSRQYF	TRBV6-5	TRBJ2-3	TRBD2
TGCGCCAGCAGCTTGCCAGCGGGAGAGGGAGAGACCCAGTACTTC	CASSLPAGEGETQYF	TRBV5-1	TRBJ2-5	TRBD2
TGCGCCAGCAGCCAAGATCCGACAGGGGCCTTGGGCTACACCTTC	CASSQDPTGALGYTF	TRBV4-3	TRBJ1-2	TRBD1
TGTGCCAGCAGTTACGCGGTAGCGGGAGGTGACAATGAGCAGTTCTTC	CASSYAVAGGDNEQFF	TRBV6-5	TRBJ2-1	TRBD2
TGTGCCAGCAAGAGCCTACAGGGGAGGTATACTGAAGCTTTCTTT	CASKSLQGRYTEAFF	TRBV2	TRBJ1-1	TRBD1
TGTGCCAGCTCAAACCAGGGGGCGGACGAGCAGTACTTC	CASSNQGADEQYF	TRBV28	TRBJ2-7	TRBD1
TGTGCCAGCAGCCCCCGGGACAGGGGCCACGAGCAGTACTTC	CASSPRDRGHEQYF	TRBV7-2	TRBJ2-7	TRBD1
TGTGCCAGCAGCTTCGGGGGGAAGGGAAACACCATATATTTT	CASSFGGKGNTIYF	TRBV11-2	TRBJ1-3	NA
TGTGCCACCAGCAGAGTTCGGGGAGGCAATCAGCCCCAGCATTTT	CATSRVRGGNQPQHF	TRBV15	TRBJ1-5	NA
TGCGCCAGCAGCCAAAGCGGGGTTCGTGAGCAGTACTTC	CASSQSGVREQYF	TRBV4-1	TRBJ2-7	TRBD2
TGTGCCAGCTCACCGGGACAGGGACATGGCTACACCTTC	CASSPGQGHGYTF	TRBV18	TRBJ1-2	TRBD1
TGCGCCAGCAGCTTGGGGACAGGGTATTACAATGAGCAGTTCTTC	CASSLGTGYYNEQFF	TRBV5-1	TRBJ2-1	TRBD1
TGCGCCAGCAGCCAAGGGGAGGGAGGGGGGACCCAGTACTTC	CASSQGEGGGTQYF	TRBV4-3	TRBJ2-5	NA
TGTGCCAGTAGTGAGACTAGTACCAACCTCTACGAGCAGTACTTC	CASSETSTNLYEQYF	TRBV19	TRBJ2-7	NA
TGTGCCATCAGTGAGTCGAGACAGGGGAATCAGCCCCAGCATTTT	CAISESRQGNQPQHF	TRBV10-3	TRBJ1-5	TRBD1
TGTGCCAGCAGCCCCCCCGCAGGGGTGGCTTTCTTT	CASSPPAGVAFF	TRBV11-2	TRBJ1-1	NA
TGTGCCAGCAGCTTAGCCAGGGAAGCTAGAGATGGCTACACCTTC	CASSLAREARDGYTF	TRBV7-9	TRBJ1-2	NA
TGCGCCAGCAGCCGGGGTGGCGAAGCTTTCTTT	CASSRGGEAFF	TRBV5-1	TRBJ1-1	NA
TGTGCCAGCAGCTTCCGGGGGAATTCACCCCTCCACTTT	CASSFRGNSPLHF	TRBV13	TRBJ1-6	NA
TGCGCCAGCAGCTTGGTTTCGGCAGGACAACGATATGGCTACACCTTC	CASSLVSAGQRYGYTF	TRBV5-1	TRBJ1-2	NA
TGTGCCAGCAGCCGTGGACAGGGGGCAGCTGAAAAACTGTTTTTT	CASSRGQGAAEKLFF	TRBV6-5	TRBJ1-4	TRBD1
TGTGCCAGCAGCGTAGAATGGTCAGGGATGGTAGATACGCAGTATTTT	CASSVEWSGMVDTQYF	TRBV9	TRBJ2-3	NA
TGTGCCAGCAGTGAACTGGGACAGGGCAATCAGCCCCAGCATTTT	CASSELGQGNQPQHF	TRBV6-1	TRBJ1-5	TRBD1
TGCGCCAGCAGCCAAGGTTGGGCCGGCGAGCAGTACTTC	CASSQGWAGEQYF	TRBV4-3	TRBJ2-7	NA
TGCAGCGCCGGACAGAGCGATTTCGGCTACACCTTC	CSAGQSDFGYTF	TRBV29-1	TRBJ1-2	NA
TGTGCCAGCAGCGTAGCACTAGCGGGAGGCGAGCAGTACTTC	CASSVALAGGEQYF	TRBV9	TRBJ2-7	TRBD2
TGCAGTGCTAGGAGGATAGATACGCAGTATTTT	CSARRIDTQYF	TRBV20-1	TRBJ2-3	NA
TGTGCCAGCTCATTTCAACAGGCTTCTAGCACAGATACGCAGTATTTT	CASSFQQASSTDTQYF	TRBV18	TRBJ2-3	NA
TGTGCCAGCAGCCCCGTCGGGACACCGGGCTCCTACGAGCAGTACTTC	CASSPVGTPGSYEQYF	TRBV7-6	TRBJ2-7	NA
TGTGCTAGCAGCCCGGGTCGGGCAGGGGGCTGGAATGAGCAGTTCTTC	CASSPGRAGGWNEQFF	TRBV7-7	TRBJ2-1	TRBD1
TGCAGCGTGGGGGACAGTGGCTACGAGCAGTACTTC	CSVGDSGYEQYF	TRBV29-1	TRBJ2-7	TRBD1
TGTGCCAGCAGTTACGCGGAAACTGGGACAGTCGAGCAGTACTTC	CASSYAETGTVEQYF	TRBV6-6	TRBJ2-7	TRBD1
TGCGCCAGCAGCTTGGTGGCCGAGAACACTGAAGCTTTCTTT	CASSLVAENTEAFF	TRBV5-1	TRBJ1-1	NA
TGTGCCAGTAGTCTACTAGCGGCCAATGAGCAGTTCTTC	CASSLLAANEQFF	TRBV19	TRBJ2-1	TRBD2
TGTGCTAGTGGTTTGGTGTCCGGACTAGCCACAGATACGCAGTATTTT	CASGLVSGLATDTQYF	TRBV12-5	TRBJ2-3	TRBD2
TGTGCCAGCAGCTTAGTTGCCGGTGGAAACACCATATATTTT	CASSLVAGGNTIYF	TRBV7-9	TRBJ1-3	NA
TGTGCCAGCAGTTCTCTAGCGGTACAAGAGACCCAGTACTTC	CASSSLAVQETQYF	TRBV28	TRBJ2-5	TRBD2
TGTGCCAGCAGCTCGACAGGGATCTACGAGCAGTACTTC	CASSSTGIYEQYF	TRBV7-9	TRBJ2-7	TRBD1
TGTGCCAGCTCACTACAGGGAGATGACTATGGCTACACCTTC	CASSLQGDDYGYTF	TRBV18	TRBJ1-2	NA
TGTGCCAGCAGCCCGGGGACAGCGGCCTACTATGAGCAGTACTTC	CASSPGTAAYYEQYF	TRBV7-2	TRBJ2-7	TRBD1
TGTGCCAGCAGCTTCATAGGGACATCGAACACTGAAGCTTTCTTT	CASSFIGTSNTEAFF	TRBV7-2	TRBJ1-1	NA
TGTGCCAGCAGCCCGTATACCGGGACTAGCCTGTATTTT	CASSPYTGTSLYF	TRBV5-6	TRBJ2-3	TRBD2
TGTGCCAGCAGTCTTTGGCCTCACACCGGGGAGCTGTTTTTT	CASSLWPHTGELFF	TRBV6-4	TRBJ2-2	NA
TGTGCCAGCAGTGACGGAGCGGGAGCGGGTAATGAGCAGTTCTTC	CASSDGAGAGNEQFF	TRBV2	TRBJ2-1	TRBD2
TGCGCCAGCAGCCAAGAAGTGTCTGGGAGAGGAAACACCATATATTTT	CASSQEVSGRGNTIYF	TRBV4-3	TRBJ1-3	NA